What follows are 14 T cell receptor beta chains derived from one specimen sequenced in a study of blood T cell repertoires in COVID-19. Clones were read by immunoSEQ multiplex PCR, and TCRdb kept only the in-frame ones, dropping some. This table holds 300,000 to 350,000 clones, almost 90% found once. The sequenced sample was peripheral blood. These receptors were taken from a woman aged 25 to 39 with COVID-19, enrolled during active disease.

V and J are TRBV2 and TRBJ1-1; 7 bases match TRBD1. The CDR3 is made up of 17 amino acids. Germline loops: CDR1 SNHLY, CDR2 FYNNEI. With V trimmed by 0 bases and J by 0 bases, 7 bases remained unmatched. The CDR3 nucleotides read TGTGCCAGCAGTGAAGCAGGGTGGGACAGCTTGAACACTGAAGCTTTCTTT. Translated, it gives CASSEAGWDSLNTEAFF. Using reference TRBV2 and TRBJ1-1 for the parts outside the CDR3, the full variable domain is EPEVTQTPSHQVTQMGQEVILRCVPISNHLYFYWYRQILGQKVEFLVSFYNNEISEKSEIFDDQFSVERPDGSNFTLKIRSTKLEDSAMYFCASSEAGWDSLNTEAFFGQGTRLTVV.

This clone appeared once. This sequence joins TRBV4-1 and TRBJ2-1; 11 nucleotides agree with TRBD2. Trimming at V came to 4 bases and at J to 6 bases, leaving 5 bases not matched to a gene. From germline, CDR1 is MGHRA and CDR2 YSYEKL. This CDR3 contains 15 residues. CDR3 region: CASSPTSGTSNEQFF. CDR3 nucleotides: TGCGCCAGCAGCCCGACTAGCGGGACCTCCAATGAGCAGTTCTTC.

This clone is a singleton in its sample. This rearrangement joins TRBV5-6 to TRBJ2-2; D perhaps matches TRBD2 (5 bases). CDR3 size: 15 residues. The V end was cut by 4 bases, the J end by 5 bases, with 15 bases between. Germline CDR1 and CDR2: SGHDT and YYEEEE. In DNA, the CDR3 is TGTGCCAGCAGCCCCGGACTCTACTCAACCGGGGAGCTGTTTTTT. Its protein is CASSPGLYSTGELFF.

This chain connects TRBV4-2 to TRBJ1-5; 11 nucleotides agree with TRBD1. CDR1 and CDR2 from the germline V gene are LGHNA and YNFKEQ. This CDR3 region has 17 residues. V lost 2 bases and J lost 6; bases outside the gene matches: 9. CDR3 nucleotide sequence: TGTGCCAGCAGCCAACTAGGGACAGGGGGGGGAGGTCAGCCCCAGCATTTT. Translating gives CASSQLGTGGGGQPQHF.

V gene TRBV10-1 combines with J gene TRBJ2-5; D might be TRBD1 (6 bases). This CDR3 contains 15 residues. Germline CDR1 and CDR2: WNHNN and SYGVQD (reference sequence). V lost 0 bases, J lost 1 base, and 9 bases lay in between. In nucleotides, the CDR3 is TGCGCCAGCAGTGAGTCGTGGGGGCCCCAAGAGACCCAGTACTTC. Translated: CASSESWGPQETQYF.

The chain has TRBV19 and TRBJ2-1; the D gene is possibly TRBD1 (6 bases). V shed 7 bases and J shed 7 bases, with 14 bases lying between them. This CDR3 has 13 amino acids. Germline CDR1 LNHDA, CDR2 SQIVND (reference sequence). The CDR3 DNA reads TGTGCCAGTAAGATAGAGGGACATAATGAGCAGTTCTTC. Translating gives CASKIEGHNEQFF.

The DNA for the CDR3 is TGTGCCAGCAGCCCGCAACTAGCGGGAACCGCCTACGAGCAGTACTTC. It specifies CASSPQLAGTAYEQYF. This chain joins TRBV4-2 and TRBJ2-7, with 10 positions matching TRBD2. The CDR3 is 16 residues long. Germline assignment: CDR1 LGHNA and CDR2 YNFKEQ. Trimming cost V 4 bases and J 2 bases; bases outside gene matches: 8.

V gene TRBV3-1 (or the pseudogene TRBV3-2) combines with J gene TRBJ1-6, with TRBD1 identical over 9 bases. In germline, CDR1 is LGHDT, CDR2 YNNKEL (reference sequence). The CDR3 is made up of 17 amino acids. J was trimmed by 7 bases and V by 1 base; bases with no gene match: 8. The CDR3 coding sequence is TGTGCCAGCAGCCAAGGCCGTGACAGGGGGTGGAATTCACCCCTCCACTTT. Protein product: CASSQGRDRGWNSPLHF.

The chain couples TRBV7-2 to TRBJ2-7, with D possibly matching TRBD2 (6 bases). This CDR3 has 15 residues. V was clipped by 6 bases and J by 2 bases, with 17 bases between them. CDR1 is SGHTA, CDR2 FQGNSA, per germline. The CDR3 DNA is TGTGCCAGCAGACAGGCTAGCGCTCGTACCTACGAGCAGTACTTC. It translates to CASRQASARTYEQYF.

V usage is TRBV6-5 and J usage is TRBJ1-3; maybe TRBD1 (6 bases). Deletions cut 6 bases from V and 1 base from J, with 13 bases between. CDR1 and CDR2 (germline): MNHEY, SVGAGI. The CDR3 is 15 residues long. The CDR3 protein is CASSPQGVSGNTIYF. CDR3 in DNA: TGTGCCAGCAGCCCACAGGGAGTATCTGGAAACACCATATATTTT.

This sequence joins TRBV29-1 and TRBJ2-2; D perhaps matches TRBD1 (5 bases). This CDR3 is built from 11 residues. V was pared by 2 bases and J by 7 bases, with 5 bases between. Germline CDR1 reads SQVTM; CDR2 reads ANQGSEA. CDR3 DNA: TGCAGCGTTGAAAGGGGCGGGGAGCTGTTTTTT. Translation gives CSVERGGELFF.

This sequence joins TRBV25-1 and TRBJ1-6, with D possibly being TRBD1 (6 bases). Trimming removed 4 bases at V and 5 bases at J, with 12 bases between. This CDR3 has 15 amino acids. Germline assignment: CDR1 MGHDK and CDR2 SYGVNS. This CDR3 is CASSALTGNNSPLHF. For the CDR3, the DNA is TGTGCCAGCAGTGCTCTCACAGGGAATAATTCACCCCTCCACTTT.

This clone was seen more than once but under ten times. This sequence joins TRBV30 and TRBJ2-6; weak D call: TRBD1 (5 bases). The V end lost 3 bases, the J end lost 1 base, and 13 bases lay between the germline ends. The CDR3 runs 16 residues. CDR1 and CDR2 from the germline V gene are GTSNPN and SVGIG (reference sequence). The DNA of the CDR3 is TGTGCCTGGAGGTGGGGCCCCTCTTCTGGGGCCAACGTCCTGACTTTC. Its protein is CAWRWGPSSGANVLTF.

The rearrangement joins TRBV24-1 to TRBJ2-7; TRBD1 might be the D (6 bases). Germline CDR1 KGHDR, CDR2 SFDVKD. The CDR3 loop spans 12 amino acids. Trimming removed 12 bases from V and 7 bases from J, with 18 bases in between. Here the CDR3 reads CAFKDRLSEQYF. Written as DNA, the CDR3 is TGTGCCTTTAAAGACAGGCTTAGTGAGCAGTACTTC.